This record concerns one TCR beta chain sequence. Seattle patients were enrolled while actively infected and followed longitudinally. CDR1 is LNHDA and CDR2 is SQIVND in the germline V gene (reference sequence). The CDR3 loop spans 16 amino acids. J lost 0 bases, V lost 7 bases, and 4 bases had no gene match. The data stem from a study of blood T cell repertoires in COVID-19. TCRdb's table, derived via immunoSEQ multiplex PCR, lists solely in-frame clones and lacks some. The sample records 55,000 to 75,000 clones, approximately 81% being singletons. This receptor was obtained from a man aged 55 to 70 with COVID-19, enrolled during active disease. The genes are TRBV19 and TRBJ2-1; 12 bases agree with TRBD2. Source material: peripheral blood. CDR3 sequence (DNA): TGTGCCAGTATCCCGACTAGCGGGAGCTCCTACAATGAGCAGTTCTTC. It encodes CASIPTSGSSYNEQFF.